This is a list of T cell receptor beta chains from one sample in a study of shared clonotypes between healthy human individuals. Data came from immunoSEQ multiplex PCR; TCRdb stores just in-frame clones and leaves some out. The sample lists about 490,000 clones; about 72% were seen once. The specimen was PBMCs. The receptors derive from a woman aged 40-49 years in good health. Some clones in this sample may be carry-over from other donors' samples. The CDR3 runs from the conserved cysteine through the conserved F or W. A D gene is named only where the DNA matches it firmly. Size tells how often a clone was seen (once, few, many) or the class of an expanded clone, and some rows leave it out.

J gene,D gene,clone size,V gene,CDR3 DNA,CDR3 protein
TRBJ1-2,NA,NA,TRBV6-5,TGTGCCAGCAGACCCCCCGGGAACTATGGCTACACCTTC,CASRPPGNYGYTF
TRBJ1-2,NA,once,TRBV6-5,TGTGCCAGCAGTTACTCGGGCGGTGGCTACACCTTC,CASSYSGGGYTF
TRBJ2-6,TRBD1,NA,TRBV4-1,TGCGCCAGCAGCCAACTACAGGGGTTCTCTGGGGCCAACGTCCTGACTTTC,CASSQLQGFSGANVLTF
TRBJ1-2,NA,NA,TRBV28,TGTGCCAGCAGCCCTACGGGGGGGGCCTGGCCAGGGGGCTACACCTTC,CASSPTGGAWPGGYTF
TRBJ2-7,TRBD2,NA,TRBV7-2,TGTGCCAGCAGCTCTCGGACTAGCGGGAGTCGCTACGAGCAGTACTTC,CASSSRTSGSRYEQYF
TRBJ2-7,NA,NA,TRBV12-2,TGTGCAAGTCGAGGGCGGCGGTGTGTCTACGAGCAGTACTTC,CASRGRRCVYEQYF
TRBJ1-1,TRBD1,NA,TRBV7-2,TGTGCCAGCAGCCAGAGACAGGGGATGGGGACTGAAGCTTTCTTT,CASSQRQGMGTEAFF
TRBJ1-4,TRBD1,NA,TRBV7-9,TGTGCCAGCAGCCCCCCGGGACAGGGGGTGGAAAAACTGTTTTTT,CASSPPGQGVEKLFF
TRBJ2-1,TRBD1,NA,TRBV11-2,TGTGCCAGCAGGGGTACACGGGACAGGGGCTACAATGAGCAGTTCTTC,CASRGTRDRGYNEQFF
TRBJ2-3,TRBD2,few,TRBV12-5,TGTGCTAGTGGTTTGGAAGCGGGACGCACAGATACGCAGTATTTT,CASGLEAGRTDTQYF
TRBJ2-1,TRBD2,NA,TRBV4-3,TGCGCCAGCAGCCAGGCAACTAGCGGGAGTGTAGGTGAGCAGTTCTTC,CASSQATSGSVGEQFF
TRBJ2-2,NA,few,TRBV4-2,TGTGCCAGCAGCCAGGGACTTGCCGGGGAGCTGTTTTTT,CASSQGLAGELFF
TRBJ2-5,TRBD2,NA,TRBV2,TGTGCCAGCAAGGAGCGGGAGGTTCAAGAGACCCAGTACTTC,CASKEREVQETQYF
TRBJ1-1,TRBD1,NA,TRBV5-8,TGTGCCAGCAGCACCCCGGGACAGGGAAATTCTGAAGCTTTCTTT,CASSTPGQGNSEAFF
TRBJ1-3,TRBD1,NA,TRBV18,TGTGCCAGCTCACAAGAAACAGGGGGCCCTGGAAACACCATATATTTT,CASSQETGGPGNTIYF
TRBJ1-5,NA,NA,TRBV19,TGTGCCAGTAGTTCCGGGCAGCCCCAGCATTTT,CASSSGQPQHF
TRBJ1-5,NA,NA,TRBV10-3,TGTGCCATCAGTGAAAGTGGAAGGCAGCCCCAGCATTTT,CAISESGRQPQHF
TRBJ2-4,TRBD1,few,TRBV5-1,TGCGCCAGCAGCTCCATTCCGGGACAGGTAAAAAACATTCAGTACTTC,CASSSIPGQVKNIQYF
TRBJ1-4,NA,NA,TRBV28,TGTGCCAGCAGTCAGCCCCGGGGCCCCGGGGGTGAAAAACTGTTTTTT,CASSQPRGPGGEKLFF
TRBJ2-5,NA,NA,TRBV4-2,TGTGCCAGCAGCCAAGGATTAGGGGAGACCCAGTACTTC,CASSQGLGETQYF
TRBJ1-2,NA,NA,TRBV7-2,TGTGCCAGCAGCTTAGCCCACTATGGCTACACCTTC,CASSLAHYGYTF
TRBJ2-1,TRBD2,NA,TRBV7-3,TGTGCCAGCAGCACCGGACTAGCGGGATATTACAATGAGCAGTTCTTC,CASSTGLAGYYNEQFF
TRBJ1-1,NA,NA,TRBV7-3,TGTGCCAGCAGCCCCCACCATTCAGGTTTTGGCACTGAAGCTTTCTTT,CASSPHHSGFGTEAFF
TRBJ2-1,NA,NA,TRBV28,TGTGCCAGCAGTTTACAGACAGCCGGTTACAATGAGCAGTTCTTC,CASSLQTAGYNEQFF
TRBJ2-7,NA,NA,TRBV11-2,TGTGCCAGCAGCTCAAGGGGATTTAACTACGAGCAGTACTTC,CASSSRGFNYEQYF
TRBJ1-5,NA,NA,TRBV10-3,TGTGCCACGAGAACCACGGGGGGCAATCAGCCCCAGCATTTT,CATRTTGGNQPQHF
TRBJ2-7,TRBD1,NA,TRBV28,TGTGCCAGCAGCCAAATGGGACAGGGACCCTACGAGCAGTACTTC,CASSQMGQGPYEQYF
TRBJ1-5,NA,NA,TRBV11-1,TGTGCCAGCAGCGCGAGTGGCCCCAATCAGCCCCAGCATTTT,CASSASGPNQPQHF
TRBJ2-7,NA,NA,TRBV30,TGTGCCTGGAGTGTAAGAGGCAGAATTTACGAGCAGTACTTC,CAWSVRGRIYEQYF
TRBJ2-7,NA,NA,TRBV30,TGTGCCTGGAGTGTAAGGGCGGTCACTACCTACGAGCAGTACTTC,CAWSVRAVTTYEQYF